This TCR beta chain was recorded in a study of control samples from healthy donors and cancer patients. The V end was cut by 4 bases, the J end by 4 bases, with 14 bases between. The CDR3 consists of 15 residues. The germline V gene has CDR1 SGHRS and CDR2 YFSETQ. Sequenced by immunoSEQ multiplex PCR; TCRdb stores in-frame clones only, minus some. The table records around 150,000 clones, roughly 90% of them present only once. This chain links TRBV5-1 with TRBJ1-4, with a possible D match to TRBD1 (5 bases). The sequencing input was blood. The clonotype comes from a man aged 30 to 45 in good health. DNA for the CDR3: TGCGCCAGCAGCCCGGGAGGGGCTTATAATGAAAAACTGTTTTTT. It codes for CASSPGGAYNEKLFF. The whole variable domain, filled in from reference TRBV5-1 and TRBJ1-4, reads KAGVTQTPRYLIKTRGQQVTLSCSPISGHRSVSWYQQTPGQGLQFLFEYFSETQRNKGNFPGRFSGRQFSNSRSEMNVSTLELGDSALYLCASSPGGAYNEKLFFGSGTQLSVL.